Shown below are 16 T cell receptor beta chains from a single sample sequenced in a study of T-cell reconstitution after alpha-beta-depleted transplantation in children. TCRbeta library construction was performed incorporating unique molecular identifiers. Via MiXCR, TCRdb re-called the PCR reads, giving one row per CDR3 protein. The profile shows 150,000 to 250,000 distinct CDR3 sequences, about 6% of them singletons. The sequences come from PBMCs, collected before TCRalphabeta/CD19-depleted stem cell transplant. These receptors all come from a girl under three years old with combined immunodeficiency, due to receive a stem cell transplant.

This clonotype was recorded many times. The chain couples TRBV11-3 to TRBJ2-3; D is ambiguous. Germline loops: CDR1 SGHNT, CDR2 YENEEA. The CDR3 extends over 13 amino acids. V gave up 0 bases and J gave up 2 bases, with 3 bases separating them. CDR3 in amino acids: CASSLDHTDTQYF. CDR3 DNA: TGTGCCAGCAGCTTAGATCACACAGATACGCAGTATTTT.

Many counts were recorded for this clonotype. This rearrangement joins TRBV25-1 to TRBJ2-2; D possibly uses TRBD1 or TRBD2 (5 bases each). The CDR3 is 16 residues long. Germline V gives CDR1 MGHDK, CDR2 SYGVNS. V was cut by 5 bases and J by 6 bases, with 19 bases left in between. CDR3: CASSPFYGAMAGELFF. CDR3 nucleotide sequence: TGTGCCAGCAGTCCATTTTACGGGGCAATGGCCGGGGAGCTGTTTTTT.

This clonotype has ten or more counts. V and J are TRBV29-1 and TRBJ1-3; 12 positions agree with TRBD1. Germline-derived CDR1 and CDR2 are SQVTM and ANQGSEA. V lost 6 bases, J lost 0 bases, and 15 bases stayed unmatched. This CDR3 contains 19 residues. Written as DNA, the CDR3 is TGCAGCGTAGGTCCGGACGGGACAGGGGGCTACAACTCTGGAAACACCATATATTTT. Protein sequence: CSVGPDGTGGYNSGNTIYF.

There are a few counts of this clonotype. CDR3 nucleotides: TGTGCCAGCAGCTTAGGGTTTGCTAGCGGGGGGTTCACAGATACGCAGTATTTT. This gives the protein CASSLGFASGGFTDTQYF. The rearrangement links TRBV7-8 to TRBJ2-3, with 11 nucleotides matching TRBD2. The length of the CDR3 is 18 residues. Germline CDR1 is SGHVS and CDR2 is FQNEAQ. Unmatched junction bases numbered 8, after V lost 1 base and J lost 2 bases. The full variable domain, with the rest looked up from reference TRBV7-8 and TRBJ2-3, is GAGVSQSPRYKVAKRGQDVALRCDPISGHVSLFWYQQALGQGPEFLTYFQNEAQLDKSGLPSDRFFAERPEGSVSTLKIQRTQQEDSAVYLCASSLGFASGGFTDTQYFGPGTRLTVL.

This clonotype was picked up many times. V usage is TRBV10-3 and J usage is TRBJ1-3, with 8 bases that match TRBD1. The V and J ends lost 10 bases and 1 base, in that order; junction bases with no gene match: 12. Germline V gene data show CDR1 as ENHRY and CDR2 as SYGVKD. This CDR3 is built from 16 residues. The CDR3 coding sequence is TGTGCCAGCCAGGGGGCCCTACGAAATTCTGGAAACACCATATATTTT. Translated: CASQGALRNSGNTIYF.

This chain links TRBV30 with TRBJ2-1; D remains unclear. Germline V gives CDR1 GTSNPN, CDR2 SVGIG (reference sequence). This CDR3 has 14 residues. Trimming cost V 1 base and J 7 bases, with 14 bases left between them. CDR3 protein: CAWSGSRVGNEQFF. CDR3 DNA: TGTGCCTGGAGTGGCTCTCGGGTAGGGAATGAGCAGTTCTTC.

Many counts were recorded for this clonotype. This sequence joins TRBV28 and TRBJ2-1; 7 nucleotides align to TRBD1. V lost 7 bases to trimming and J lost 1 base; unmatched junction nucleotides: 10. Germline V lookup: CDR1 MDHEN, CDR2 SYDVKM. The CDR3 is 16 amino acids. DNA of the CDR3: TGTGCCAGCACCCCCCCGGACAGGTTATCCTACAATGAGCAGTTCTTC. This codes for CASTPPDRLSYNEQFF.

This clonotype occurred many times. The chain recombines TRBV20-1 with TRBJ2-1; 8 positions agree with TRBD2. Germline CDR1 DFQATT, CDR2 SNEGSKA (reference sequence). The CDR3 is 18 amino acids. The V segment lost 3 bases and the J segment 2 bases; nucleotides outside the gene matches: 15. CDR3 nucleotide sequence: TGCAGTGCTAGGGGCACGTCGGGGGGGCTAAGTCCCTACAATGAGCAGTTCTTC. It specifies CSARGTSGGLSPYNEQFF.

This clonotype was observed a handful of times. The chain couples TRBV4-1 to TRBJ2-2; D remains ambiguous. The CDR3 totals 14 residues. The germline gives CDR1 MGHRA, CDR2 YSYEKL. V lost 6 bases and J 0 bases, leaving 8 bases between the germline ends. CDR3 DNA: TGCGCCAGCAGGGAAGTTGCGAACACCGGGGAGCTGTTTTTT. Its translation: CASREVANTGELFF.

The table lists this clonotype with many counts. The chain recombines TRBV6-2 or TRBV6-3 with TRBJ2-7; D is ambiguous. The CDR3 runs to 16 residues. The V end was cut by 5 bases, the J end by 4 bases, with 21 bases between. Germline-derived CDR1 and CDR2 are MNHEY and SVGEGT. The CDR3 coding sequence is TGTGCCAGCAGTACCATGGGTACGGGCAGAGGATACGAGCAGTACTTC. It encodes CASSTMGTGRGYEQYF.

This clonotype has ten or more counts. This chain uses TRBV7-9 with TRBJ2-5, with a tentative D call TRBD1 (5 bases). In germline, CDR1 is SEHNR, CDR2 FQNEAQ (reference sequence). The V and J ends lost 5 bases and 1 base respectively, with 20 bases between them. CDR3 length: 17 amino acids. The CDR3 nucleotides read TGTGCCAGCAGCCGAACTCGGGTAGGGGCGGCCCAAGAGACCCAGTACTTC. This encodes CASSRTRVGAAQETQYF.

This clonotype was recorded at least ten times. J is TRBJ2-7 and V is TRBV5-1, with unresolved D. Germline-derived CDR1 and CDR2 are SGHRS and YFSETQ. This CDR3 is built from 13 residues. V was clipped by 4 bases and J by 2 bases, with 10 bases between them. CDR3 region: CASSTERAYEQYF. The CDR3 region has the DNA TGCGCCAGCAGCACGGAACGCGCCTACGAGCAGTACTTC.

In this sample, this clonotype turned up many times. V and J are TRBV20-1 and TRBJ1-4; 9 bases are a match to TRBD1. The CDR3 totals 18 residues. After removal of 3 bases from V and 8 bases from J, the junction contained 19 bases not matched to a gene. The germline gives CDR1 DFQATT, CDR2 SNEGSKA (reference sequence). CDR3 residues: CSARAYRDREEVGEKLFF. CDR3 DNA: TGCAGTGCTAGGGCTTATAGGGACAGGGAGGAAGTAGGAGAAAAACTGTTTTTT.

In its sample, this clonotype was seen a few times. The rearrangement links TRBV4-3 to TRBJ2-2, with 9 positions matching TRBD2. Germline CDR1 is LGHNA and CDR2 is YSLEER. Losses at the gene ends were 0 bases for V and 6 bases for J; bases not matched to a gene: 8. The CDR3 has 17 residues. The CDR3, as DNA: TGCGCCAGCAGCCAAGATACTAGCGGGTCAGGCGCCGGGGAGCTGTTTTTT. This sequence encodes CASSQDTSGSGAGELFF.

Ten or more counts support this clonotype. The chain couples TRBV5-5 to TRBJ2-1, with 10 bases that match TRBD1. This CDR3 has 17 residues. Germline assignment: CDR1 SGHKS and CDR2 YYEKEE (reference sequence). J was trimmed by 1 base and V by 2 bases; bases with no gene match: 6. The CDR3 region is CASSFLDRGYSYNEQFF. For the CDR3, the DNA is TGTGCCAGCAGCTTTTTGGACAGGGGGTATTCCTACAATGAGCAGTTCTTC.

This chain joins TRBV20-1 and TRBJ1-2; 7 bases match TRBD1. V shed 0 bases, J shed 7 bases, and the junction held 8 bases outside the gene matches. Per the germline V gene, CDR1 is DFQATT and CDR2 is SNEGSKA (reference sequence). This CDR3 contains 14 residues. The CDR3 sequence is CSARDYDRVGGYTF. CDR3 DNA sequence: TGCAGTGCTAGAGATTACGACAGGGTGGGTGGCTACACCTTC.